Described below is a single T cell receptor beta chain sequence and its context. Its antigen remains unknown. CDR3 length: 13 residues. Trimming took off 1 base at V and 3 bases at J, with 4 bases between the two ends. The germline V gene encodes CDR1 SSHAT and CDR2 FNYEAQ (reference sequence). Using immunoSEQ multiplex PCR, the repertoire was profiled, and TCRdb retains in-frame clones only, with some absent. The table has roughly 28,000 clones, about 92% seen once; the top ten hold approximately 2%. This sample is drawn from a study of T cell clonotyping in hematopoietic cell transplantation. For the study at large: Cytoreduction preceded collection of pretransplant recipient samples.

Broader study findings: Higher Inverse Simpson Index values in graft donor and pretransplant recipient predicted broader posttransplant TCR diversity.

The time point here: recipient sample about 28 days before transplant, after cytoreduction. Blood collection times were about day -28 and days 30, 100, 180 posttransplant. This chain connects TRBV7-7 to TRBJ2-1; D gene uncertain. Specimen: peripheral blood mononuclear cells, collected before stem cell transplant. The clonotype originates from a man aged 45 to 65 with acute myeloid leukemia. Some clones in this sample may be carry-over from other donors' samples. The CDR3 loop is CASSLGLYNEQFF. The CDR3, as DNA: TGTGCCAGCAGCTTAGGACTCTACAATGAGCAGTTCTTC.